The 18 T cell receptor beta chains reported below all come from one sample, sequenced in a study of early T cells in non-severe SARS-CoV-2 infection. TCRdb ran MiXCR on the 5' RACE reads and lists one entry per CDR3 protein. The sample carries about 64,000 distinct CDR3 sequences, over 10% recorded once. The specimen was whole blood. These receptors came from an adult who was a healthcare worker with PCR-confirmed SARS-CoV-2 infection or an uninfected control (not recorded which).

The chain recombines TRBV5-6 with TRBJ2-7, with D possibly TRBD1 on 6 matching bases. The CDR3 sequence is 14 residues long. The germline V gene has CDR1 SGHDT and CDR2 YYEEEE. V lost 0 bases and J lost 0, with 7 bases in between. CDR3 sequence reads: CASSLAGVSYEQYF. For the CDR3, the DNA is TGTGCCAGCAGCTTGGCAGGGGTCTCCTACGAGCAGTACTTC. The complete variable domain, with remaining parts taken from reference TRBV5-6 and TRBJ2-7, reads DAGVTQSPTHLIKTRGQQVTLRCSPKSGHDTVSWYQQALGQGPQFIFQYYEEEERQRGNFPDRFSGHQFPNYSSELNVNALLLGDSALYLCASSLAGVSYEQYFGPGTRLTVT.

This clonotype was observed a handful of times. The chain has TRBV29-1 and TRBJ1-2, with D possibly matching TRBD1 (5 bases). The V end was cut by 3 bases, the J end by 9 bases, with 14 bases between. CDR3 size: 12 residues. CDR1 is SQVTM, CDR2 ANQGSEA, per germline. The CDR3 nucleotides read TGCAGCGTTGACACAGGTGGCGGCCGCTACACCTTC. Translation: CSVDTGGGRYTF.

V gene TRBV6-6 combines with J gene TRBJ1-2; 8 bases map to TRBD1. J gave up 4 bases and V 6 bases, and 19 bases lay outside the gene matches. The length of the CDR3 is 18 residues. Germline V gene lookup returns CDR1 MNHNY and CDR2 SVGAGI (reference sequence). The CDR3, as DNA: TGTGCCAGCAGCCCTACGGTGGTGGCAGGGGGCCTCAGCTATGGCTACACCTTC. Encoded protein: CASSPTVVAGGLSYGYTF.

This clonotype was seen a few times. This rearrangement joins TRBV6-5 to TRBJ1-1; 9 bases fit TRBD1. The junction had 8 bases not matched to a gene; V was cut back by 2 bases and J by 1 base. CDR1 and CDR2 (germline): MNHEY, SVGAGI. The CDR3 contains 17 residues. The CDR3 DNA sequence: TGTGCCAGCAGTTACGTCCCGGGACAGGGTGGGAACACTGAAGCTTTCTTT. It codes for CASSYVPGQGGNTEAFF.

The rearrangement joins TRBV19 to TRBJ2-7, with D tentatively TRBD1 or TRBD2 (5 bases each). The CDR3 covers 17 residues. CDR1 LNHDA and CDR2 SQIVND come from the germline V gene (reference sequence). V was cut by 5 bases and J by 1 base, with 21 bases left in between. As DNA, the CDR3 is TGTGCCAGTAGTGAGAAAACCGGGACCTACAAATCCTACGAGCAGTACTTC. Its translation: CASSEKTGTYKSYEQYF.

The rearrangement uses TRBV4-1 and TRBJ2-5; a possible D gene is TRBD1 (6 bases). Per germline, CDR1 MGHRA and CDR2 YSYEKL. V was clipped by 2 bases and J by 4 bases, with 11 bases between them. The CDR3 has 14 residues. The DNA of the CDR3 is TGCGCCAGCAGCCAAACAGGGTTCGGAGAGACCCAGTACTTC. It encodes CASSQTGFGETQYF.

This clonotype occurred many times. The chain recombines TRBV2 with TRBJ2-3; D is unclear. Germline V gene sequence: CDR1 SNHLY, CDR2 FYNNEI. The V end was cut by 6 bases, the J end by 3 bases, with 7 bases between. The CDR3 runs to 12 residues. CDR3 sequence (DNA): TGTGCCAGCAGAGACGATACAGATACGCAGTATTTT. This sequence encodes CASRDDTDTQYF.

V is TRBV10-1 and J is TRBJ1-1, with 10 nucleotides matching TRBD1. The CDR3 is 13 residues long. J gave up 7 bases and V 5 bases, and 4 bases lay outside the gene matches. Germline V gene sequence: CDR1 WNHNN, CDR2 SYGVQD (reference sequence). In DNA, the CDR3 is TGCGCCAGCAGTCGGGACAGGGGTTATGAAGCTTTCTTT. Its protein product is CASSRDRGYEAFF.

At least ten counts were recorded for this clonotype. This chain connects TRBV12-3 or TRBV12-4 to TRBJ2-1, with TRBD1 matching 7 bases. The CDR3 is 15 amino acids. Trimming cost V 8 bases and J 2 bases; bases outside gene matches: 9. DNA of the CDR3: TGTGCCAGCCGCGACCGGGACAGCCCCTACAATGAGCAGTTCTTC. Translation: CASRDRDSPYNEQFF.

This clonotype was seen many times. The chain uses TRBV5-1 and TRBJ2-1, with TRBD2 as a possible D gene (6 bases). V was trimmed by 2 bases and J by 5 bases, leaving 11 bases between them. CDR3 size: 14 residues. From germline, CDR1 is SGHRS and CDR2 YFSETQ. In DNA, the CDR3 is TGCGCCAGCAGCTTAGGCGGGGCAAACAATGAGCAGTTCTTC. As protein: CASSLGGANNEQFF. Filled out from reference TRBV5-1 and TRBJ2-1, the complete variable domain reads KAGVTQTPRYLIKTRGQQVTLSCSPISGHRSVSWYQQTPGQGLQFLFEYFSETQRNKGNFPGRFSGRQFSNSRSEMNVSTLELGDSALYLCASSLGGANNEQFFGPGTRLTVL.

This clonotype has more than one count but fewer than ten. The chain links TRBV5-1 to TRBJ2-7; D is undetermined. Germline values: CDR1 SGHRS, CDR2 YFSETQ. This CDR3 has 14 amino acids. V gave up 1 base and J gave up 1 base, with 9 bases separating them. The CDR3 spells CASSLLMGSYEQYF. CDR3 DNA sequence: TGCGCCAGCAGCTTGCTTATGGGATCCTACGAGCAGTACTTC. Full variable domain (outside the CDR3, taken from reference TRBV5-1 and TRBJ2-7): KAGVTQTPRYLIKTRGQQVTLSCSPISGHRSVSWYQQTPGQGLQFLFEYFSETQRNKGNFPGRFSGRQFSNSRSEMNVSTLELGDSALYLCASSLLMGSYEQYFGPGTRLTVT.

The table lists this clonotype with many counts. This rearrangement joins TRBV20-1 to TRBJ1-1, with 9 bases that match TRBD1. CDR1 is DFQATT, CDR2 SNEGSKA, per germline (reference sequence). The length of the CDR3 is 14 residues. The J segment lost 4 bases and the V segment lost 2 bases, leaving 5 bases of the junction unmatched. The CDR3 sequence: CSARTGQGITEAFF. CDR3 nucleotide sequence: TGCAGTGCTAGAACCGGACAGGGGATCACTGAAGCTTTCTTT.

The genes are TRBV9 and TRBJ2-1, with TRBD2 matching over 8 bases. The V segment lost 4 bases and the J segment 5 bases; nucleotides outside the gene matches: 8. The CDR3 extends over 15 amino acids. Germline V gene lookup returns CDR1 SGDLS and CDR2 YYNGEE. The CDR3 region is CASSPPPGGNNEQFF. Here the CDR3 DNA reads TGTGCCAGCAGCCCCCCTCCGGGGGGGAACAATGAGCAGTTCTTC.

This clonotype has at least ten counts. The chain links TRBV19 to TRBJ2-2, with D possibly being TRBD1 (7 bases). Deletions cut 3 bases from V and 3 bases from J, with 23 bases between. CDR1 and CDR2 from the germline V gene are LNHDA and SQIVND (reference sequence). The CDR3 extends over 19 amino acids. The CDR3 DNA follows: TGTGCCAGTAGTATCTCCGCGGCGGCGGGACAGTTCGACACCGGGGAGCTGTTTTTT. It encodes CASSISAAAGQFDTGELFF.

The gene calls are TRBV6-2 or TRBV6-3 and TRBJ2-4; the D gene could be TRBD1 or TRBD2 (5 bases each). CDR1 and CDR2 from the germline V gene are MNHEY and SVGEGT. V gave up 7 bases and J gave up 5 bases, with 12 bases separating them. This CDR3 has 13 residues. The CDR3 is CASTPMGENIQYF. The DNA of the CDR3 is TGTGCCAGCACCCCCATGGGGGAAAACATTCAGTACTTC.

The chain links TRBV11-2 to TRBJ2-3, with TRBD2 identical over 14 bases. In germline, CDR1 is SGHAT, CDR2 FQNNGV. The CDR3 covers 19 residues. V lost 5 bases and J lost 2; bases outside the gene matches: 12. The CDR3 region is CASSLLRGLAGGHTDTQYF. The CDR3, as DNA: TGTGCCAGCAGCCTCCTTCGCGGACTAGCGGGGGGACACACAGATACGCAGTATTTT.

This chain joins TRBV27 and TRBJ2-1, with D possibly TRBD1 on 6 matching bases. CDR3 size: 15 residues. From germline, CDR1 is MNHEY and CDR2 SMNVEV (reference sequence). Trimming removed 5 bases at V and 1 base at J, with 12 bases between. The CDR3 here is CASSATGLSYNEQFF. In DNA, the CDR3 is TGTGCCAGCAGTGCTACAGGGCTATCCTACAATGAGCAGTTCTTC.

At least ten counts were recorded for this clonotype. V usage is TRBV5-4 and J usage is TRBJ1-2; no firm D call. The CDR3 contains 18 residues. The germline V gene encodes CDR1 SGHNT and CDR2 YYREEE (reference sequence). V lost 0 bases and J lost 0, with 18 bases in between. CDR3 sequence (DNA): TGTGCCAGCAGCTTGGCCGCCTCTCCTCCCGGCTCTAACTATGGCTACACCTTC. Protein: CASSLAASPPGSNYGYTF.